These 13 T cell receptor beta chains were sequenced from one sample in a study of cytomegalovirus exposure and HLA in healthy donors. Clones were read by immunoSEQ multiplex PCR, and TCRdb kept only the in-frame ones, dropping some. The table lists under 200,000 clones, roughly 96% of them singletons. The sequencing sample was made of PBMCs. The receptors derive from a woman under 30 in good health and CMV-seronegative.

The chain is built from TRBV18 and TRBJ1-5, with D tentatively TRBD1 (5 bases). Per germline, CDR1 KGHSH and CDR2 LQKENI. The V end lost 3 bases, the J end lost 6 bases, and 9 bases lay between the germline ends. This CDR3 has 13 amino acids. The DNA of the CDR3 is TGTGCCAGCTCACCGGGGGGGGGTCAGCCCCAGCATTTT. Translated: CASSPGGGQPQHF.

Only a few counts were recorded for this clone. CDR3 protein: CSVGKGEKLFF. The CDR3 region has the DNA TGCAGCGTTGGCAAGGGGGAAAAACTGTTTTTT. The chain employs TRBV29-1 and TRBJ1-4; D possibly corresponds to TRBD1 (5 bases). This CDR3 has 11 amino acids. The ends were cut back, 4 bases at V and 8 bases at J, with 8 bases in the middle. Germline CDR1 and CDR2: SQVTM and ANQGSEA.

V and J are TRBV5-4 and TRBJ2-1, with 11 bases matching TRBD2. This CDR3 has 15 amino acids. CDR1 and CDR2 from the germline V gene are SGHNT and YYREEE (reference sequence). Trimming took 0 bases from V and 9 from J; bases not matched to a gene: 5. In nucleotides, the CDR3 is TGTGCCAGCAGCTTGGGTAGCGGGGGGGCCCCTGAGCAGTTCTTC. Its protein product is CASSLGSGGAPEQFF.

This clone has only one observation. The chain uses TRBV10-3 and TRBJ2-1; a weak D match, TRBD1 (6 bases). V gave up 3 bases and J gave up 7 bases, with 10 bases separating them. The CDR3 totals 13 residues. The V gene's germline CDR1 is ENHRY and CDR2 SYGVKD. CDR3 sequence reads: CAISDYRANEQFF. CDR3 bases: TGTGCCATCAGTGATTACAGGGCAAATGAGCAGTTCTTC.

CDR3 DNA: TGCGCCAGCAGCTTCGCTCAGGGTCAGACTGAAGCTTTCTTT. It is translated as CASSFAQGQTEAFF. The rearrangement joins TRBV5-1 to TRBJ1-1, with a weak D call TRBD1 (5 bases). V lost 2 bases to trimming and J lost 5 bases, with 13 bases between them. Germline CDR1 is SGHRS and CDR2 is YFSETQ. The length of the CDR3 is 14 residues.

The rearrangement joins TRBV19 to TRBJ1-1; D is uncertain. CDR3 length: 13 residues. Trimming left V 8 bases short and J 4 bases short, with 14 bases between. Germline V gene data show CDR1 as LNHDA and CDR2 as SQIVND (reference sequence). For the CDR3, the DNA is TGTGCCAGTCACTTTACCGGGAGCACTGAAGCTTTCTTT. It is translated as CASHFTGSTEAFF.

This rearrangement joins TRBV7-8 to TRBJ1-3; TRBD1 aligns across 9 bases. J lost 2 bases, V lost 6 bases, and 2 bases had no gene match. The CDR3 has 14 residues. The germline CDR1 and CDR2 sequences are SGHVS and FQNEAQ. For the CDR3, the DNA is TGTGCCAGCAGTTGGACAGGGGCTGGAAACACCATATATTTT. This translates into CASSWTGAGNTIYF.

The chain couples TRBV27 to TRBJ1-5, with D maybe TRBD1 (5 bases). The length of the CDR3 is 14 residues. V lost 6 bases, J lost 2 bases, and 11 bases lay in between. Germline CDR1 is MNHEY and CDR2 is SMNVEV (reference sequence). This CDR3 reads CASSPARGNQPQHF. Here the CDR3 DNA reads TGTGCCAGCAGCCCCGCCAGGGGCAATCAGCCCCAGCATTTT.

As regards this clone: The same CDR3 can be traced to other DNA sequences in this sample. The chain links TRBV4-3 to TRBJ1-2; 7 bases are a match to TRBD1. Trimming removed 4 bases from V and 4 bases from J; junction bases left unmatched: 9. The CDR3 extends over 15 amino acids. The V gene's germline CDR1 is LGHNA and CDR2 YSLEER. The CDR3 region is CASSPAYRGSYGYTF. The CDR3 DNA reads TGCGCCAGCAGCCCCGCCTACAGGGGAAGCTATGGCTACACCTTC.

The rearrangement uses TRBV6-5 and TRBJ1-6; TRBD1 might be the D (5 bases). V was trimmed by 7 bases and J by 5 bases, leaving 15 bases between them. The CDR3 contains 15 residues. The germline V gene has CDR1 MNHEY and CDR2 SVGAGI. CDR3 region: CASNPTGLHNSPLHF. As DNA, the CDR3 is TGTGCCAGCAACCCAACAGGCCTCCATAATTCACCCCTCCACTTT.

CDR3 coding DNA: TGTGCCAGCTCAAGAGGTTCCACTCTCCCTTCCTACGAGCAGTACTTC. Its translation is CASSRGSTLPSYEQYF. This rearrangement joins TRBV18 to TRBJ2-7; no firm D call. V was shortened by 5 bases and J by 1 base, with 18 bases between the two germline ends. Per germline, CDR1 KGHSH and CDR2 LQKENI. The CDR3 consists of 16 residues.

The V and J genes are TRBV5-4 and TRBJ1-4, with 10 bases matching TRBD1. From germline, CDR1 is SGHNT and CDR2 YYREEE (reference sequence). The CDR3 is made up of 17 amino acids. After removal of 3 bases from V and 8 bases from J, the junction contained 13 bases not matched to a gene. CDR3 protein: CASSSKTGGIINEKLFF. The CDR3, as DNA: TGTGCCAGCAGCTCGAAGACAGGGGGCATAATAAACGAAAAACTGTTTTTT. The full variable domain, with the rest looked up from reference TRBV5-4 and TRBJ1-4, is ETGVTQSPTHLIKTRGQQVTLRCSSQSGHNTVSWYQQALGQGPQFIFQYYREEENGRGNFPPRFSGLQFPNYSSELNVNALELDDSALYLCASSSKTGGIINEKLFFGSGTQLSVL.

This clone came up once. V usage is TRBV11-1 and J usage is TRBJ1-6; maybe TRBD1 (6 bases). Germline values: CDR1 SGHAT, CDR2 FQDESV (reference sequence). Between the trimmed V and J ends, which lost 5 bases and 7 bases, there was a span of 9 bases. CDR3 length: 13 amino acids. The CDR3 is CASSPGTNSPLHF. The CDR3 bases are TGTGCCAGCAGCCCCGGGACAAATTCACCCCTCCACTTT.